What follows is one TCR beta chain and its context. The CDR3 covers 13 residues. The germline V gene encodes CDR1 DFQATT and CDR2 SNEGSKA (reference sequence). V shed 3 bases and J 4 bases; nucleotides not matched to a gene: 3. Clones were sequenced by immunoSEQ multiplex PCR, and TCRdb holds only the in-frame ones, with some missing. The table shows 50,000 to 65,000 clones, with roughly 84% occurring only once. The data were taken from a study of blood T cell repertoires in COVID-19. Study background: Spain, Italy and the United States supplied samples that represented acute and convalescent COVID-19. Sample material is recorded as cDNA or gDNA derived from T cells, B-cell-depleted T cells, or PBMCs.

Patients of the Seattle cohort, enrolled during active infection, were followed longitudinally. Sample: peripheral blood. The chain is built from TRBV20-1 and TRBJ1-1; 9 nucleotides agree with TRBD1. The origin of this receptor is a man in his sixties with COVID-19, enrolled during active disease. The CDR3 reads CSASRQGGTEAFF. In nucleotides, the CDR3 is TGCAGTGCTAGTCGACAGGGGGGCACTGAAGCTTTCTTT.